Below are 7 T cell receptor beta chains sequenced from a single sample in a study of beta chain features in type 1 diabetes. Isolated RNA was reverse transcribed in full, so expressed TCRB transcripts were sequenced. Sequencing used immunoSEQ multiplex PCR; TCRdb keeps in-frame clones, though not all of them. The repertoire includes roughly 350,000 clones, 9.5% to 11% of them detected once, and about 0.015% sits in the top ten. Input material: naive CD4+ T cells from blood. These receptors originate from a woman aged 25 to 39 in good health.

The V gene is TRBV7-9, the J gene TRBJ2-3; a possible D gene is TRBD1 (6 bases). The CDR3 spans 16 residues. The germline V gene encodes CDR1 SEHNR and CDR2 FQNEAQ (reference sequence). Trimming cost V 5 bases and J 5 bases, with 20 bases left between them. The CDR3 reads CASSPNGVGAGDTQYF. CDR3 DNA sequence: TGTGCCAGCAGCCCCAACGGGGTGGGGGCCGGAGATACGCAGTATTTT.

The chain combines TRBV9 with TRBJ2-5, with 11 bases identical to TRBD2. CDR3 length: 14 amino acids. V lost 4 bases to trimming and J lost 3 bases; unmatched junction nucleotides: 2. Germline V gene data show CDR1 as SGDLS and CDR2 as YYNGEE. CDR3 bases: TGTGCCAGCAGCCTGGGACTAGCGGAAGAGACCCAGTACTTC. Its translation: CASSLGLAEETQYF.

This clone came up once. The chain couples TRBV30 to TRBJ1-2; the D is unclear. CDR3 length equals 11 residues. Trimming left V 2 bases short and J 5 bases short, with 6 bases between. Germline values: CDR1 GTSNPN, CDR2 SVGIG (reference sequence). CDR3 sequence reads: CAWSRRYGYTF. Written as DNA, the CDR3 is TGTGCCTGGAGTCGGCGGTATGGCTACACCTTC.

This clone was counted a few times. J is TRBJ2-7 and V is TRBV19; a possible D gene is TRBD2 (6 bases). CDR1 is LNHDA, CDR2 SQIVND, per germline (reference sequence). V lost 4 bases and J lost 3, with 13 bases in between. The length of the CDR3 is 14 residues. CDR3 DNA: TGTGCCAGTAGTAATGGAGGGGCACTCTACGAGCAGTACTTC. Its protein product is CASSNGGALYEQYF.

V and J are TRBV5-1 and TRBJ2-2; 7 nucleotides line up with TRBD1. The J segment lost 6 bases and the V segment lost 6 bases, leaving 14 bases of the junction unmatched. The CDR3 sequence is 16 residues long. Per germline, CDR1 SGHRS and CDR2 YFSETQ. CDR3 coding DNA: TGCGCCAGCAACCCCTCTTCCCAGGGGGTGTCCGGGGAGCTGTTTTTT. As protein: CASNPSSQGVSGELFF.

This clone was seen more than once but under ten times. The chain links TRBV28 to TRBJ2-1; possibly TRBD2 for D (6 bases). The CDR3 has 14 residues. Trimming removed 5 bases from V and 3 bases from J, with 11 bases in between. The germline gives CDR1 MDHEN, CDR2 SYDVKM. The CDR3 here is CASSTGLSYNEQFF. The DNA of the CDR3 is TGTGCCAGCAGTACGGGACTTAGCTACAATGAGCAGTTCTTC.

The chain employs TRBV15 and TRBJ2-7, with D perhaps matching TRBD2 (7 bases). V lost 7 bases, J lost 6 bases, and 28 bases lay in between. This CDR3 spans 17 amino acids. Germline-derived CDR1 and CDR2 are LNHNV and YYDKDF (reference sequence). The CDR3 spells CATTQSPGGAGAVEQYF. The CDR3 region has the DNA TGTGCCACCACCCAATCCCCTGGGGGGGCTGGGGCTGTCGAGCAGTACTTC.